Described below is a single TCR beta chain sequence and its context. This sample is drawn from a study of OX40 agonist ivuxolimab in advanced cancers. Study as a whole: Patients in dose escalation had liver, melanoma, kidney or head and neck cancers.

CDR3 size: 20 residues. Assay: immunoSEQ multiplex PCR; the TCRdb copy retains only in-frame clones and omits some. Altogether approximately 62,000 clones are present, 90% to 95% being singletons, with the ten largest covering roughly 13%. This chain connects TRBV12-2 to TRBJ2-5; whether TRBD2, the table's D call, matches the DNA was not checked. TRBV12-2 is reported as a pseudogene. The TCR was taken from an adult with an advanced solid tumor such as melanoma, head and neck, liver or kidney cancer. The source material was CD4+ or CD8+ T cells sorted from blood, sampled in a trial of the OX40 agonist ivuxolimab. CDR3 bases: TGTGCAAGTCGCTTAGGCACAGGGGCTAGCGGGAAAACCCGGGGTGAGACCCAGTACTTC. Protein: CASRLGTGASGKTRGETQYF.